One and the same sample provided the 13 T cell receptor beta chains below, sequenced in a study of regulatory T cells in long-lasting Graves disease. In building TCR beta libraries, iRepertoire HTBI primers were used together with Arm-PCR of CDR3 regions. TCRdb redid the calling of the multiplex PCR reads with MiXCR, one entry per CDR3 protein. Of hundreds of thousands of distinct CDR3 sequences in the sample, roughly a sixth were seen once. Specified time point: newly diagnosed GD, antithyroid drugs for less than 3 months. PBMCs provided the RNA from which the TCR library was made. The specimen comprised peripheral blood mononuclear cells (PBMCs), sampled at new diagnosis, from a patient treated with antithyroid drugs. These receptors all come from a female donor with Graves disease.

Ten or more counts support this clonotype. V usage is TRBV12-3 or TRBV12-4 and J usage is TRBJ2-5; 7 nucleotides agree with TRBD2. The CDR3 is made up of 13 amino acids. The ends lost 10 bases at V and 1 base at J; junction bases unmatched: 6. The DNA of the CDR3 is TGTGCCACCGGGGCGGGGGTCCAAGAGACCCAGTACTTC. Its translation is CATGAGVQETQYF.

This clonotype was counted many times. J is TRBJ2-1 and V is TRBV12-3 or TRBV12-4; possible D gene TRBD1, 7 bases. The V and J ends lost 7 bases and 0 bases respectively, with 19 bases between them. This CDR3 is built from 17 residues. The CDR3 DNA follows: TGTGCCAGCACCCAGGGGGGTTGGGGTAGCTCCTACAATGAGCAGTTCTTC. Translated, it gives CASTQGGWGSSYNEQFF.

The DNA for the CDR3 is TGTGCCAGCAGCCTACAGGGTGTATATGGCTACACCTTC. This sequence encodes CASSLQGVYGYTF. The chain carries TRBV6-1 and TRBJ1-2, with D possibly matching TRBD1 (6 bases). Germline V gene lookup returns CDR1 MNHNS and CDR2 SASEGT. V lost 6 bases and J 5 bases, leaving 13 bases between the germline ends. The length of the CDR3 is 13 residues.

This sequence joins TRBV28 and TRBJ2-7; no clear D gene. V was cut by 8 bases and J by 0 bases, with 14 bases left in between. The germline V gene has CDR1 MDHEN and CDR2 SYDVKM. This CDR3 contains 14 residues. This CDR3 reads CASGTWSSSYEQYF. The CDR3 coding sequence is TGTGCCAGCGGAACCTGGTCCTCCTCCTACGAGCAGTACTTC.

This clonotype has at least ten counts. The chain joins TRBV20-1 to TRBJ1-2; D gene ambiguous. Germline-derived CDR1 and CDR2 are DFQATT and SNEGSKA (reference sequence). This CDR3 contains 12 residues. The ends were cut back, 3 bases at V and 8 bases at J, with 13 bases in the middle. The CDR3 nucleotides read TGCAGTGCTAGTGCAACCCGGGAGGGCTACACCTTC. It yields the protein CSASATREGYTF.

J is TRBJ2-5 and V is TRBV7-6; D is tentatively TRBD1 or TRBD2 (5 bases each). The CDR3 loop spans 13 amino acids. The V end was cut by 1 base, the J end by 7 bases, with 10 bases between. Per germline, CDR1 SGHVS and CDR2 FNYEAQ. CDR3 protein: CASSLGGWRTQYF. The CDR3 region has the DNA TGTGCCAGCAGCTTAGGGGGGTGGAGGACCCAGTACTTC.

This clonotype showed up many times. CDR3 region: CASSLFSGVSYEQYF. The CDR3 nucleotides are TGTGCCAGCAGCTTATTTAGCGGAGTCTCCTACGAGCAGTACTTC. V usage is TRBV7-2 and J usage is TRBJ2-7; D may be TRBD2 (6 bases). Germline V gene data show CDR1 as SGHTA and CDR2 as FQGNSA. This CDR3 is built from 15 residues. V shed 2 bases and J shed 0 bases, with 11 bases lying between them.

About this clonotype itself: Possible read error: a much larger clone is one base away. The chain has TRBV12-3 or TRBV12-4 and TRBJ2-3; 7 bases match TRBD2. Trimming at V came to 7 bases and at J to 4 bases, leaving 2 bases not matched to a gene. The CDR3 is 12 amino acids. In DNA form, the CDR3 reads TGTGCCAGCACCGCGGGAGCAGATACGCAGTATTTT. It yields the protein CASTAGADTQYF.

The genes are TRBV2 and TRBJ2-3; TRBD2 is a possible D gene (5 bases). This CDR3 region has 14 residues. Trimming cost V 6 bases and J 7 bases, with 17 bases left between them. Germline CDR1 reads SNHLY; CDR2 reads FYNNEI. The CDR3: CASSPPSLSYTQYF. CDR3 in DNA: TGTGCCAGCAGCCCGCCTAGCCTAAGTTATACGCAGTATTTT.

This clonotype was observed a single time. The CDR3 nucleotides read TGCAGTGCTAGCAATGCGGGAGGAGGCAATGAGCAGTTCTTC. Its translation: CSASNAGGGNEQFF. The chain is built from TRBV20-1 and TRBJ2-1; 8 bases align to TRBD2. The CDR3 has 14 amino acids. Germline loops: CDR1 DFQATT, CDR2 SNEGSKA (reference sequence). Trimming at V came to 3 bases and at J to 6 bases, leaving 7 bases not matched to a gene.

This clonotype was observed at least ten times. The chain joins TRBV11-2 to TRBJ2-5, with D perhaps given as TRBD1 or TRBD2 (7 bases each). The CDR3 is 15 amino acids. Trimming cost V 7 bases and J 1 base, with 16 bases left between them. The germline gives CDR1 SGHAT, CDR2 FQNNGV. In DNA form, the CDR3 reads TGTGCCAGCATCGGGGGAGGGACAGTCCAAGAGACCCAGTACTTC. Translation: CASIGGGTVQETQYF.

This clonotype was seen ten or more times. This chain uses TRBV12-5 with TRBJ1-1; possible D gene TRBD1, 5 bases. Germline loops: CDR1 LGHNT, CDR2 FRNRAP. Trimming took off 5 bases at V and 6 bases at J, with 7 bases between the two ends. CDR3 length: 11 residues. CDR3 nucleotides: TGTGCTAGTGGTCAGGGCGCTGAAGCTTTCTTT. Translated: CASGQGAEAFF. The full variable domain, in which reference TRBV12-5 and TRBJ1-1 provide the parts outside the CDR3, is DARVTQTPRHKVTEMGQEVTMRCQPILGHNTVFWYRQTMMQGLELLAYFRNRAPLDDSGMPKDRFSAEMPDATLATLKIQPSEPRDSAVYFCASGQGAEAFFGQGTRLTVV.

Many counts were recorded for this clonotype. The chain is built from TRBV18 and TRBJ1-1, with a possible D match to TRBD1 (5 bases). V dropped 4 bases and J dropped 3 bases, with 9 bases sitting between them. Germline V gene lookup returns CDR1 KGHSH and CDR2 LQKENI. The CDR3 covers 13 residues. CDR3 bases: TGTGCCAGCTCACGGGGGGATGACACTGAAGCTTTCTTT. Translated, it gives CASSRGDDTEAFF.